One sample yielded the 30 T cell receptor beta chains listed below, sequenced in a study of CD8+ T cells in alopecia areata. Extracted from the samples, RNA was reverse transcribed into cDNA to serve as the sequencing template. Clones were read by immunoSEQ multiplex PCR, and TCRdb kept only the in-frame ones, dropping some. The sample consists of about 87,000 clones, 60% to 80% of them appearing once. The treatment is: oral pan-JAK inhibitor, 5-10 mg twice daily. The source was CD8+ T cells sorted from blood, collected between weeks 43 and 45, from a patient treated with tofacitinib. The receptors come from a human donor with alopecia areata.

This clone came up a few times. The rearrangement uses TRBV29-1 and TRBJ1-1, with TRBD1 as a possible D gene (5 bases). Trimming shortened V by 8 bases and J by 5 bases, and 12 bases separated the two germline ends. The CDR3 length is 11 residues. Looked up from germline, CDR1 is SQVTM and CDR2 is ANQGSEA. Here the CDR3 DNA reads TGCAGCTCCAGGGTGGGGACTGAAGCTTTCTTT. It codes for CSSRVGTEAFF.

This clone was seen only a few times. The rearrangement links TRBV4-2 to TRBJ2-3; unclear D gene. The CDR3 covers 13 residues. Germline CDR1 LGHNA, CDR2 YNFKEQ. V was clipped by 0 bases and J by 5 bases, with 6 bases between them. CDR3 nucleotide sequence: TGTGCCAGCAGCCAAGATTTCCAAGATACGCAGTATTTT. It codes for CASSQDFQDTQYF.

Here the CDR3 DNA reads TGTGCCAGTAGTCCAACAGATCTTTCTGGGGCCAACGTCCTGACTTTC. Translating gives CASSPTDLSGANVLTF. The rearrangement links TRBV19 to TRBJ2-6; D is unresolved. The CDR3 spans 16 residues. Germline V gene lookup returns CDR1 LNHDA and CDR2 SQIVND (reference sequence). V dropped 5 bases and J dropped 1 base, with 12 bases sitting between them. Variable domain in full (rest from reference TRBV19 and TRBJ2-6): DGGITQSPKYLFRKEGQNVTLSCEQNLNHDAMYWYRQDPGQGLRLIYYSQIVNDFQKGDIAEGYSVSREKKESFPLTVTSAQKNPTAFYLCASSPTDLSGANVLTFGAGSRLTVL.

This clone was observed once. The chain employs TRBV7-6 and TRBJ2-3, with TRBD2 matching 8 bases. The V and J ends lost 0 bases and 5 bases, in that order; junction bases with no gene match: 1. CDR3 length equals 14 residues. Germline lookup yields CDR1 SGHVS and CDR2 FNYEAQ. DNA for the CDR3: TGTGCCAGCAGCTTAGCCGGGGGGGAAGATACGCAGTATTTT. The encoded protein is CASSLAGGEDTQYF.

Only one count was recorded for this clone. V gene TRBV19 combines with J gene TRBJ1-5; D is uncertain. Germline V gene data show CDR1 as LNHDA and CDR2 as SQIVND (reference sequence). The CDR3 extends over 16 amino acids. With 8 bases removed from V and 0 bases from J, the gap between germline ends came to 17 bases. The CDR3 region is CASQKVWRLSNQPQHF. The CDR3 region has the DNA TGTGCCAGTCAAAAGGTATGGCGTCTTAGCAATCAGCCCCAGCATTTT.

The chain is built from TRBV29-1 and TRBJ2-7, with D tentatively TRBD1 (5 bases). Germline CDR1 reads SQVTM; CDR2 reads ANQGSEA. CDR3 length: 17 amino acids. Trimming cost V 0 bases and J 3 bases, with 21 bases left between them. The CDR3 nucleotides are TGCAGCGTTGAAGAAGGTGGGGCAGGAGTCGGAAGCTACGAGCAGTACTTC. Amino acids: CSVEEGGAGVGSYEQYF.

This CDR3 is CASSQGTEFNTGELFF. CDR3 bases: TGCGCCAGCAGCCAAGGGACCGAGTTCAACACCGGGGAGCTGTTTTTT. This chain uses TRBV4-3 with TRBJ2-2, with unresolved D. The CDR3 is made up of 16 amino acids. Germline assignment: CDR1 LGHNA and CDR2 YSLEER. Trimming removed 1 base at V and 2 bases at J, with 11 bases between.

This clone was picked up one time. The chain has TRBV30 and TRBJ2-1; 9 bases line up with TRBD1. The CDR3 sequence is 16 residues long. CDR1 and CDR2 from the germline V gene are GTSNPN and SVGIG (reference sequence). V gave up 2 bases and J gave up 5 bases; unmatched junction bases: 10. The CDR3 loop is CAWSSQTGGIDNEQFF. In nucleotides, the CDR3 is TGTGCCTGGAGTTCCCAGACAGGGGGAATCGACAATGAGCAGTTCTTC.

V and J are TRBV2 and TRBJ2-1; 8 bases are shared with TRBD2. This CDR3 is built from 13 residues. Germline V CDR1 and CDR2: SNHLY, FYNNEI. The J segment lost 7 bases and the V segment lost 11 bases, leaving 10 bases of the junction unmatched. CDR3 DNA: TGTGCCTCCAAAACGGGAGGGTTGAATGAGCAGTTCTTC. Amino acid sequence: CASKTGGLNEQFF.

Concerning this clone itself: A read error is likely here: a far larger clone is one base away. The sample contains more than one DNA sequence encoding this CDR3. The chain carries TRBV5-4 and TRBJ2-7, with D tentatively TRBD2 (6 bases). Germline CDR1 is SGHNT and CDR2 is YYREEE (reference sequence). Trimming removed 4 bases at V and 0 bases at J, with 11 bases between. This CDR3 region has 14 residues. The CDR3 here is CASSQVADSYEQYF. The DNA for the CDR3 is TGTGCCAGCAGCCAAGTAGCGGACTCCTACGAGCAGTACTTC.

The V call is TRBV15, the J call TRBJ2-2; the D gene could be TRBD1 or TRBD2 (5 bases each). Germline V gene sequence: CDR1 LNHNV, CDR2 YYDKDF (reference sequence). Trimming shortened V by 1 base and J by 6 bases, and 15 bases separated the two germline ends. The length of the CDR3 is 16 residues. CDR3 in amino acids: CATSRVGQERAGELFF. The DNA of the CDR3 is TGTGCCACCAGCAGAGTGGGGCAGGAGAGGGCCGGGGAGCTGTTTTTT.

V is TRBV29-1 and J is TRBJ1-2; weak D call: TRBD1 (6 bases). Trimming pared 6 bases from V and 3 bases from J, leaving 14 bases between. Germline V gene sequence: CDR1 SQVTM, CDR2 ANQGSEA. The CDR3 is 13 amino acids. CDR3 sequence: CSVPQGYYYGYTF. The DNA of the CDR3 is TGCAGCGTCCCTCAGGGGTACTACTATGGCTACACCTTC.

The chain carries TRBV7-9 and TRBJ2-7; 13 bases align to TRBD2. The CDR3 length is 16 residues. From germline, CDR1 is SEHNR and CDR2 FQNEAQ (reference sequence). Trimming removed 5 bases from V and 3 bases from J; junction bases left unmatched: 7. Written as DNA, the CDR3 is TGTGCCAGCAGCCCCACTAGCGGGGGGGCCTTCTACGAGCAGTACTTC. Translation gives CASSPTSGGAFYEQYF.

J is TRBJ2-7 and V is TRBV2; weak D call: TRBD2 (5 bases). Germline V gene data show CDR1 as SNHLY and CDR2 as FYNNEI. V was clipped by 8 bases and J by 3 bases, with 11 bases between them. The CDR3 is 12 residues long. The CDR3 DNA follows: TGTGCCAGCGCGGGTATCGGCTACGAGCAGTACTTC. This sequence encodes CASAGIGYEQYF.

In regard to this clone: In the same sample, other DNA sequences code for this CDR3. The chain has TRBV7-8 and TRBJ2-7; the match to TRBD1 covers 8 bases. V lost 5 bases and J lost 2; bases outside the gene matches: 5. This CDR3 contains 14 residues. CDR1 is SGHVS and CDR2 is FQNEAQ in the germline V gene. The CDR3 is CASSPGQGPYEQYF. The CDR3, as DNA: TGTGCCAGCAGCCCCGGACAGGGTCCCTACGAGCAGTACTTC.

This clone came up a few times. The CDR3: CSVETASYEQYF. CDR3 bases: TGCAGCGTTGAAACGGCTTCCTACGAGCAGTACTTC. The chain carries TRBV29-1 and TRBJ2-7; D uncertain. The CDR3 loop spans 12 amino acids. V lost 2 bases, J lost 1 base, and 6 bases lay in between. The germline V gene has CDR1 SQVTM and CDR2 ANQGSEA.

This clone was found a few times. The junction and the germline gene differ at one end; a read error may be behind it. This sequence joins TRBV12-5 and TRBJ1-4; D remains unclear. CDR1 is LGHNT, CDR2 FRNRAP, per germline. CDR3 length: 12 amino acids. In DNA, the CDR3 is TGTGCTAGTGGTTTGTCCGAATTTAACAAGGATTTT. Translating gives CASGLSEFNKDF.

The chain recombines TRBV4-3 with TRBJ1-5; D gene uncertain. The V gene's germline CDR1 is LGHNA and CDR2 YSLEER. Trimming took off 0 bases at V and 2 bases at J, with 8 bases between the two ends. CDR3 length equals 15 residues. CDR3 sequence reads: CASSQDRFGNQPQHF. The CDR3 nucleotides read TGCGCCAGCAGCCAAGATCGTTTTGGCAATCAGCCCCAGCATTTT.

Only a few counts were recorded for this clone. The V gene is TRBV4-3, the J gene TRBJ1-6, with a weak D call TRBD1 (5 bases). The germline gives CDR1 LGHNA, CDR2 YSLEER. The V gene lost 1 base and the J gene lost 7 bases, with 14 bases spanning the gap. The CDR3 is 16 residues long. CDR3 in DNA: TGCGCCAGCAGCCAAGTCGCGGGACCGCGCAATTCACCCCTCCACTTT. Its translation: CASSQVAGPRNSPLHF.

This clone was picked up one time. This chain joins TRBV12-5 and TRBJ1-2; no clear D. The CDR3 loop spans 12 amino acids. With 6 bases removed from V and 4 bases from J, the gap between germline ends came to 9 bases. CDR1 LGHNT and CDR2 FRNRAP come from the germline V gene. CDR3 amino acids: CASGIGLYGYTF. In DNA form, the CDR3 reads TGTGCTAGTGGCATCGGCCTCTATGGCTACACCTTC.

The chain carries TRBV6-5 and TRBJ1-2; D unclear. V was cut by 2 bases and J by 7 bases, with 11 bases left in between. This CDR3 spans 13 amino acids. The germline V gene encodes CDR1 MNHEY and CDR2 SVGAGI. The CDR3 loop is CASSYNRRGGYTF. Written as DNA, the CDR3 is TGTGCCAGCAGTTACAACCGGCGTGGTGGCTACACCTTC.

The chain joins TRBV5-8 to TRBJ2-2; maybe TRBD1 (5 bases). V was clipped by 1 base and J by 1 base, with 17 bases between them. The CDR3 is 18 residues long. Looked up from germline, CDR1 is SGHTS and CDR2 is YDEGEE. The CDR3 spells CASSLLSFQGENTGELFF. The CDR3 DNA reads TGTGCCAGCAGCTTGTTGTCCTTCCAGGGTGAGAACACCGGGGAGCTGTTTTTT.

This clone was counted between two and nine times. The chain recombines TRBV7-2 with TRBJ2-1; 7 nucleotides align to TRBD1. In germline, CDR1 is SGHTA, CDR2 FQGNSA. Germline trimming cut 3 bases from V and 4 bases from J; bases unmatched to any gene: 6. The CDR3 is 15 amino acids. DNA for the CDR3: TGTGCCAGCAGCTTTGACAGGGTGAGATACAATGAGCAGTTCTTC. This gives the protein CASSFDRVRYNEQFF.

The CDR3 DNA is TGTGCCAGCAGCTTGGAGGGATACTATGGCTACACCTTC. Translating it yields CASSLEGYYGYTF. The chain combines TRBV7-9 with TRBJ1-2; D unclear. The CDR3 consists of 13 residues. Germline assignment: CDR1 SEHNR and CDR2 FQNEAQ (reference sequence). The V end was cut by 3 bases, the J end by 3 bases, with 8 bases between.

The CDR3 is CASSYPSGGDYEQYF. The CDR3 region has the DNA TGTGCCAGCAGTTACCCTAGCGGGGGGGACTACGAGCAGTACTTC. This chain joins TRBV5-5 and TRBJ2-7; 12 bases map to TRBD2. There are 15 residues in the CDR3. Germline V gene sequence: CDR1 SGHKS, CDR2 YYEKEE (reference sequence). J gave up 3 bases and V 5 bases, and 6 bases lay outside the gene matches.

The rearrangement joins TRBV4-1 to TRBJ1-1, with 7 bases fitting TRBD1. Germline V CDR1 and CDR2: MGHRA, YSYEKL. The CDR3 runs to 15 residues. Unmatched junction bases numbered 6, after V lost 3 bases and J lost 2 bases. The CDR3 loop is CASSQDRDSNTEAFF. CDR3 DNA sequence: TGCGCCAGCAGCCAGGACCGGGACAGTAACACTGAAGCTTTCTTT.

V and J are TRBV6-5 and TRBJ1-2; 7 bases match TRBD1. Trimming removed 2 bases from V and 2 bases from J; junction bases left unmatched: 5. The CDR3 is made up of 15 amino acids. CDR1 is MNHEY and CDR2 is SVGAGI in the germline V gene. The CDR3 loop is CASSYVGQENYGYTF. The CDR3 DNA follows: TGTGCCAGCAGTTACGTAGGACAGGAGAACTATGGCTACACCTTC.

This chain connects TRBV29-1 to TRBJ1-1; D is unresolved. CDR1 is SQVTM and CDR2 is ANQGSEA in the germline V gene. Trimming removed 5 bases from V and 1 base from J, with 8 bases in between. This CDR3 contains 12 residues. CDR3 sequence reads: CSVPHPNTEAFF. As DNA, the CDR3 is TGCAGCGTTCCACACCCGAACACTGAAGCTTTCTTT.

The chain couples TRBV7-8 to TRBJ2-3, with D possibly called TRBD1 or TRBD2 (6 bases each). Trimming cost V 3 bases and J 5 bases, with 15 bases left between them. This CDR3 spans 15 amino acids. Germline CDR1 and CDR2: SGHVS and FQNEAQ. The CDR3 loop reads CASSFHAEGGDTQYF. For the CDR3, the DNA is TGTGCCAGCAGCTTCCACGCGGAGGGGGGAGATACGCAGTATTTT.

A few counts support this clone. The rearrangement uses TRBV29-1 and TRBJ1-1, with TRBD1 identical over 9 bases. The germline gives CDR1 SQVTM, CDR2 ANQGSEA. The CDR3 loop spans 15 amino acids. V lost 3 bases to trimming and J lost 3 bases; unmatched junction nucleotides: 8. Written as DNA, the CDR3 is TGCAGCGTTGACCCAGGGACAGGGACGTACACTGAAGCTTTCTTT. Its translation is CSVDPGTGTYTEAFF.